Below, 16 T cell receptor beta chains from the same sample are listed, as sequenced in a study of blood T cell repertoires in COVID-19. Profiled with immunoSEQ multiplex PCR; TCRdb holds only in-frame clones, not every one. The sample includes over 55,000 clones, about nine tenths seen only once; the top ten take roughly a fifth. Sequences were obtained from peripheral blood. These receptors originate from a woman aged 80 or older with COVID-19, enrolled during active disease.

V usage is TRBV19 and J usage is TRBJ2-3, with TRBD1 matching over 9 bases. CDR3 length: 14 residues. V dropped 2 bases and J dropped 5; count of bases not matched to a gene: 2. CDR1 LNHDA and CDR2 SQIVND come from the germline V gene (reference sequence). The CDR3 nucleotides are TGTGCCAGTAGTATAAACAGGGGGCTAGATACGCAGTATTTT. It translates to CASSINRGLDTQYF. The full variable domain, with the rest looked up from reference TRBV19 and TRBJ2-3, is DGGITQSPKYLFRKEGQNVTLSCEQNLNHDAMYWYRQDPGQGLRLIYYSQIVNDFQKGDIAEGYSVSREKKESFPLTVTSAQKNPTAFYLCASSINRGLDTQYFGPGTRLTVL.

The CDR3 region is CASSLRDSALYSYEQYF. The CDR3, as DNA: TGTGCCAGCAGCTTACGGGACTCCGCACTGTACTCCTACGAGCAGTACTTC. V and J are TRBV5-6 and TRBJ2-7, with D maybe TRBD2 (6 bases). Germline V gene data show CDR1 as SGHDT and CDR2 as YYEEEE. CDR3 size: 17 residues. Trimming stripped 2 bases from V and 0 bases from J, with 18 bases between.

The chain joins TRBV14 to TRBJ2-3; the D is unclear. This CDR3 is built from 13 residues. Germline assignment: CDR1 SGHDN and CDR2 FVKESK. V shed 0 bases and J shed 5 bases, with 6 bases lying between them. CDR3 amino acids: CASSQDIGDTQYF. The CDR3 coding sequence is TGTGCCAGCAGCCAAGATATCGGAGATACGCAGTATTTT.

The V gene is TRBV3-1 (or the pseudogene TRBV3-2), the J gene TRBJ2-2; D gene uncertain. Trimming pared 1 base from V and 5 bases from J, leaving 11 bases between. Germline CDR1 reads LGHDT; CDR2 reads YNNKEL (reference sequence). The CDR3 loop spans 15 amino acids. Here the CDR3 reads CASSQVPLETGELFF. The CDR3 nucleotides are TGTGCCAGCAGCCAAGTGCCCCTAGAAACCGGGGAGCTGTTTTTT.

The V gene is TRBV5-1, the J gene TRBJ1-2; tentative D call: TRBD1 (5 bases). Looked up from germline, CDR1 is SGHRS and CDR2 is YFSETQ. V lost 4 bases and J 2 bases, leaving 9 bases between the germline ends. This CDR3 has 13 residues. The CDR3 loop reads CASSDSGNYGYTF. Here the CDR3 DNA reads TGCGCCAGCAGCGACTCAGGGAACTATGGCTACACCTTC. Using reference TRBV5-1 and TRBJ1-2 for the parts outside the CDR3, the full variable domain is KAGVTQTPRYLIKTRGQQVTLSCSPISGHRSVSWYQQTPGQGLQFLFEYFSETQRNKGNFPGRFSGRQFSNSRSEMNVSTLELGDSALYLCASSDSGNYGYTFGSGTRLTVV.

For the CDR3, the DNA is TGTGCCAGCAGCGTAGTAGCGGGGACCACAGATACGCAGTATTTT. Its translation is CASSVVAGTTDTQYF. The chain combines TRBV9 with TRBJ2-3, with TRBD2 identical over 8 bases. With V trimmed by 0 bases and J by 2 bases, 2 bases remained unmatched. Germline V gene lookup returns CDR1 SGDLS and CDR2 YYNGEE. The CDR3 contains 15 residues.

This rearrangement joins TRBV11-2 to TRBJ1-2; unclear D gene. Germline values: CDR1 SGHAT, CDR2 FQNNGV. CDR3 length: 13 residues. V gave up 4 bases and J gave up 4 bases, with 10 bases separating them. CDR3 nucleotides: TGTGCCAGCAGCTCGGAGGGATCCTATGGCTACACCTTC. Its translation is CASSSEGSYGYTF. The full variable domain, its missing parts supplied by reference TRBV11-2 and TRBJ1-2, is EAGVAQSPRYKIIEKRQSVAFWCNPISGHATLYWYQQILGQGPKLLIQFQNNGVVDDSQLPKDRFSAERLKGVDSTLKIQPAKLEDSAVYLCASSSEGSYGYTFGSGTRLTVV.

In regard to this clone: This sample also contains other DNA sequences that code for the same CDR3. The chain joins TRBV7-9 to TRBJ1-1; 7 nucleotides align to TRBD1. V dropped 5 bases and J dropped 1; count of bases not matched to a gene: 4. The CDR3 length is 14 residues. Germline V gene sequence: CDR1 SEHNR, CDR2 FQNEAQ (reference sequence). The CDR3 bases are TGTGCCAGCAGCCTTTCAGGGGGGAACACTGAAGCTTTCTTT. Translated: CASSLSGGNTEAFF.

The V call is TRBV2, the J call TRBJ1-4; D is perhaps TRBD1 (5 bases). In germline, CDR1 is SNHLY, CDR2 FYNNEI. The CDR3 sequence is 12 residues long. The V gene lost 4 bases and the J gene lost 8 bases, with 8 bases spanning the gap. Here the CDR3 reads CASSGEGEKLFF. The CDR3 region has the DNA TGTGCCAGCAGTGGGGAGGGGGAAAAACTGTTTTTT. The whole variable domain, filled in from reference TRBV2 and TRBJ1-4, reads EPEVTQTPSHQVTQMGQEVILRCVPISNHLYFYWYRQILGQKVEFLVSFYNNEISEKSEIFDDQFSVERPDGSNFTLKIRSTKLEDSAMYFCASSGEGEKLFFGSGTQLSVL.

V and J are TRBV27 and TRBJ2-4; 8 nucleotides agree with TRBD2. Germline V gene sequence: CDR1 MNHEY, CDR2 SMNVEV (reference sequence). This CDR3 region has 14 residues. With 5 bases clipped from V and 6 bases from J, the junction kept 6 bases outside the gene matches. CDR3 sequence: CASSRGGPGNIQYF. The CDR3, as DNA: TGTGCCAGCAGTCGGGGGGGGCCCGGAAACATTCAGTACTTC.

The genes are TRBV19 and TRBJ1-1; TRBD1 aligns across 7 bases. Trimming cost V 10 bases and J 0 bases; bases outside gene matches: 8. The germline V gene has CDR1 LNHDA and CDR2 SQIVND (reference sequence). The CDR3 has 14 amino acids. The CDR3 coding sequence is TGTGCCACCTCCAGGGGGGACTTGAACACTGAAGCTTTCTTT. Translating it yields CATSRGDLNTEAFF.

This chain links TRBV10-1 with TRBJ1-2, with D uncertain. Trimming cost V 2 bases and J 1 base, with 5 bases left between them. This CDR3 is built from 13 residues. In germline, CDR1 is WNHNN, CDR2 SYGVQD (reference sequence). The CDR3 loop is CASSEQINYGYTF. The CDR3, as DNA: TGCGCCAGCAGTGAGCAGATTAACTATGGCTACACCTTC.

The CDR3 region is CASSVRRNSYNEQFF. The CDR3 nucleotides are TGTGCCAGCAGCGTTCGCAGGAACTCCTACAATGAGCAGTTCTTC. This chain connects TRBV5-6 to TRBJ2-1; D call uncertain. Germline CDR1 SGHDT, CDR2 YYEEEE. This CDR3 spans 15 amino acids. Trimming took 4 bases from V and 0 from J, leaving 11 bases between them.

The gene calls are TRBV10-3 and TRBJ1-1, with D possibly matching TRBD1 (5 bases). Trimming removed 3 bases at V and 3 bases at J, with 11 bases between. Germline CDR1 is ENHRY and CDR2 is SYGVKD. This CDR3 is 14 amino acids long. CDR3 sequence reads: CAISEAGLDTEAFF. In DNA, the CDR3 is TGTGCCATCAGTGAAGCAGGGCTTGACACTGAAGCTTTCTTT.

V usage is TRBV29-1 and J usage is TRBJ2-6; D may be TRBD1 (6 bases). The CDR3 is 17 amino acids. Deletions cut 5 bases from V and 0 bases from J, with 17 bases between. Germline CDR1 is SQVTM and CDR2 is ANQGSEA. The chain's CDR3 is CSVFSDRSPSGANVLTF. The CDR3 region has the DNA TGCAGCGTTTTTAGCGACAGGTCACCCTCTGGGGCCAACGTCCTGACTTTC.

The chain couples TRBV3-1 (or the pseudogene TRBV3-2) to TRBJ2-2; 9 positions match TRBD1. Germline CDR1 reads LGHDT; CDR2 reads YNNKEL (reference sequence). The CDR3 has 16 residues. V trimming: 1 base; J trimming: 4 bases; junction bases outside the gene matches: 4. The CDR3 region has the DNA TGTGCCAGCAGCCAAGGGAGACAGGGGGGCACCGGGGAGCTGTTTTTT. It codes for CASSQGRQGGTGELFF.